This TCR beta chain was found in a study of blood T cell repertoires in COVID-19. Across the whole study: Whether acute or convalescent, the COVID-19 samples came from the United States, Italy and Spain.

In the authors' workflow: The authors estimated nucleated cell counts from reference gene primer amplification. Assay: immunoSEQ multiplex PCR; the TCRdb copy retains only in-frame clones and omits some. V and J calls and clone size follow that table, whereas D and trimming were derived from the DNA. There are a few hundred thousand clones in the sample; around 90% occur only once, and more than 1% lies in the top ten. Notes on this clone: Additional DNA sequences in this sample encode the identical CDR3.

Individuals aged 18 to 89 years were recruited from about two dozen US areas. Germline loops: CDR1 GTSNPN, CDR2 SVGIG (reference sequence). The CDR3 is 13 amino acids. The V gene lost 2 bases and the J gene lost 2 bases, with 9 bases spanning the gap. This chain connects TRBV30 to TRBJ1-2; D possibly corresponds to TRBD1 (6 bases). Sequencing was performed on PBMCs or T cells enriched from blood (not recorded which). This clonotype was sampled from a human donor in a cohort exposed to, infected with or recovered from COVID-19 (not recorded which). The donor label of this sample is uncertain. CDR3 amino acids: CAWSPTGNYGYTF. DNA for the CDR3: TGTGCCTGGAGTCCGACAGGCAACTATGGCTACACCTTC.